This T cell receptor (beta chain) derives from a study of CD8+ T cells in alopecia areata. Following RNA extraction, reverse transcription yielded cDNA that acted as the sequencing template. Clones were sequenced by immunoSEQ multiplex PCR, and TCRdb holds only the in-frame ones, with some missing. The table records a few hundred thousand clones, 60% of them present only once. Treatment defined: oral pan-JAK inhibitor, 5-10 mg twice daily. The V and J ends lost 4 bases and 0 bases respectively, with 6 bases between them. The CDR3 contains 13 residues. Germline CDR1 and CDR2: LNHNV and YYDKDF (reference sequence). This clone has a single count.

The sequencing here drew on CD4+ T cells sorted from blood, taken around week 54, from a patient treated with tofacitinib. This clonotype was sampled from a human donor with alopecia areata. The chain joins TRBV15 to TRBJ2-5; D gene uncertain. CDR3: CATSKENQETQYF. CDR3 DNA sequence: TGTGCCACCAGCAAAGAGAACCAAGAGACCCAGTACTTC. The variable domain in full, completed from reference TRBV15 and TRBJ2-5, reads DAMVIQNPRYQVTQFGKPVTLSCSQTLNHNVMYWYQQKSSQAPKLLFHYYDKDFNNEADTPDNFQSRRPNTSFCFLDIRSPGLGDTAMYLCATSKENQETQYFGPGTRLLVL.